The text below deals with one T cell receptor beta chain. The sample originates from a study of OX40 agonist ivuxolimab in advanced cancers. Across the whole study: Cancers in dose escalation were hepatocellular, melanoma, renal cell and head and neck.

Clones were sequenced by immunoSEQ multiplex PCR, and TCRdb holds only the in-frame ones, with some missing. The sample yields tens of thousands of clones, 65% to 85% seen once. The CDR3 runs to 15 residues. Germline trimming cut 5 bases from V and 7 bases from J; bases unmatched to any gene: 10. From germline, CDR1 is MDHEN and CDR2 SYDVKM. This TCR derives from an adult with an advanced solid tumor such as melanoma, head and neck, liver or kidney cancer. Sequenced here: CD4+ or CD8+ T cells sorted from blood, sampled in a trial of the OX40 agonist ivuxolimab. The chain is built from TRBV28 and TRBJ1-4; 7 positions agree with TRBD1. The CDR3 sequence: CASSILGTAAEKLFF. The CDR3 DNA sequence: TGTGCCAGCAGTATCCTCGGGACAGCGGCTGAAAAACTGTTTTTT.